The 14 T cell receptor beta chains in this list originate from one sample, sequenced in a study of vaccination and CD4 T cells after COVID-19. Sequencing of DNA taken from cultured CD4+ T cells relied on the Oncomine TCR Beta short-read assay. A single record per CDR3 protein comes from TCRdb applying MiXCR to the PCR reads. The sample consists of more than 9,500 distinct CDR3 sequences, approximately 61% of them appearing once. Their cognate antigens are unknown. The treatment is: roughly 11-day PBMC culture with coronavirus spike peptide pools or control peptides (ViraFEST assay). The sample taken for sequencing was CD4+ T cells from blood, cultured in vitro. The receptors derive from a human donor who had recovered from COVID-19.

V and J are TRBV11-2 and TRBJ1-6; tentative D call: TRBD1 (5 bases). Germline V CDR1 and CDR2: SGHAT, FQNNGV. The CDR3 loop spans 13 amino acids. Trimming took off 4 bases at V and 9 bases at J, with 10 bases between the two ends. The CDR3, as DNA: TGTGCCAGCAGCTGGGAGAGGGGTTCACCCCTCCACTTT. Its protein is CASSWERGSPLHF.

The chain recombines TRBV18 with TRBJ1-1; D gene unclear. The germline V gene has CDR1 KGHSH and CDR2 LQKENI. There are 14 residues in the CDR3. Deletions cut 8 bases from V and 3 bases from J, with 16 bases between. This chain's CDR3 is CASHAWAGDTEAFF. The CDR3 nucleotides are TGTGCCAGCCACGCGTGGGCGGGCGACACTGAAGCTTTCTTT.

The chain employs TRBV2 and TRBJ1-5; D not certain. This CDR3 spans 16 amino acids. Germline-derived CDR1 and CDR2 are SNHLY and FYNNEI. Trimming removed 6 bases from V and 0 bases from J, with 15 bases in between. CDR3 residues: CASSQDGRTSNQPQHF. The CDR3, as DNA: TGTGCCAGCAGCCAAGACGGCAGGACTAGCAATCAGCCCCAGCATTTT. Supplemented by reference TRBV2 and TRBJ1-5, the full variable domain reads EPEVTQTPSHQVTQMGQEVILRCVPISNHLYFYWYRQILGQKVEFLVSFYNNEISEKSEIFDDQFSVERPDGSNFTLKIRSTKLEDSAMYFCASSQDGRTSNQPQHFGDGTRLSIL.

The chain uses TRBV11-3 and TRBJ2-7; TRBD1 aligns across 7 bases. The CDR3 loop spans 14 amino acids. J was trimmed by 2 bases and V by 2 bases; bases with no gene match: 3. CDR1 and CDR2 from the germline V gene are SGHNT and YENEEA. The CDR3 DNA reads TGTGCCAGCAGCTTACATGACAGGGCCTACGAGCAGTACTTC. Translation gives CASSLHDRAYEQYF.

The V call is TRBV20-1, the J call TRBJ2-5; D is possibly TRBD1 (5 bases). V lost 5 bases to trimming and J lost 5 bases, with 9 bases between them. Germline V gene sequence: CDR1 DFQATT, CDR2 SNEGSKA (reference sequence). The CDR3 length is 11 residues. This chain's CDR3 is CSAARVETQYF. CDR3 nucleotide sequence: TGCAGTGCTGCCAGGGTTGAGACCCAGTACTTC.

This clonotype was counted only a few times. V gene TRBV5-1 combines with J gene TRBJ2-3, with D hard to call. V was shortened by 0 bases and J by 3 bases, with 5 bases between the two germline ends. This CDR3 has 13 amino acids. Germline-derived CDR1 and CDR2 are SGHRS and YFSETQ. The CDR3 region has the DNA TGCGCCAGCAGCTTGGAAATTACAGATACGCAGTATTTT. Amino acids: CASSLEITDTQYF.

The chain combines TRBV15 with TRBJ2-5; D is tentatively TRBD1 or TRBD2 (5 bases each). The CDR3 covers 15 residues. V dropped 0 bases and J dropped 2 bases, with 10 bases sitting between them. In germline, CDR1 is LNHNV, CDR2 YYDKDF (reference sequence). CDR3 DNA: TGTGCCACCAGCAGAGATATTGGGACGCAAGAGACCCAGTACTTC. Amino acids: CATSRDIGTQETQYF.

The V call is TRBV20-1, the J call TRBJ2-5; no reliable D call. The CDR3 spans 11 residues. Germline-derived CDR1 and CDR2 are DFQATT and SNEGSKA (reference sequence). V was cut by 5 bases and J by 5 bases, with 9 bases left in between. CDR3 sequence: CSALVVETQYF. The CDR3 DNA sequence: TGCAGTGCTCTTGTCGTGGAGACCCAGTACTTC.

This clonotype was counted only a few times. The rearrangement links TRBV20-1 to TRBJ2-7; 15 positions agree with TRBD2. This CDR3 spans 17 amino acids. V trimming: 2 bases; J trimming: 0 bases; junction bases outside the gene matches: 5. Germline CDR1 and CDR2: DFQATT and SNEGSKA (reference sequence). Written as DNA, the CDR3 is TGCAGTGCTAGACCGGGACTAGCGGGAGGTATCTCCTACGAGCAGTACTTC. Protein sequence: CSARPGLAGGISYEQYF.

This chain connects TRBV4-1 to TRBJ1-1, with D hard to call. Germline loops: CDR1 MGHRA, CDR2 YSYEKL. CDR3 size: 13 residues. With 0 bases removed from V and 7 bases from J, the gap between germline ends came to 9 bases. The CDR3 loop is CASSQDELVEAFF. The CDR3 bases are TGCGCCAGCAGCCAAGATGAGTTAGTTGAAGCTTTCTTT.

The rearrangement links TRBV25-1 to TRBJ2-7; TRBD2 is a possible D gene (5 bases). The CDR3 spans 14 residues. Per germline, CDR1 MGHDK and CDR2 SYGVNS. The V and J ends lost 4 bases and 2 bases respectively, with 12 bases between them. The DNA for the CDR3 is TGTGCCAGCAGTGTGGCGGGTCCCACCTACGAGCAGTACTTC. Protein: CASSVAGPTYEQYF.

This clonotype is labeled medium-sized. J is TRBJ2-3 and V is TRBV19; D is undetermined. Germline V gene sequence: CDR1 LNHDA, CDR2 SQIVND (reference sequence). The CDR3 covers 12 residues. The V end was cut by 5 bases, the J end by 5 bases, with 8 bases between. The CDR3: CASSPRLDTQYF. The CDR3 bases are TGTGCCAGTAGTCCCCGGCTAGATACGCAGTATTTT.

The chain recombines TRBV7-8 with TRBJ2-1; 14 nucleotides line up with TRBD2. V lost 5 bases, J lost 12 bases, and 12 bases stayed unmatched. Germline V CDR1 and CDR2: SGHVS, FQNEAQ. The CDR3 is 16 amino acids. The CDR3 bases are TGTGCCAGCAGCCAACCTGGGACTAGCGGGAGTATCGGGCAGTTCTTC. It specifies CASSQPGTSGSIGQFF.

This clonotype has more than one count but fewer than ten. V is TRBV21-1 and J is TRBJ2-3; TRBD1, the D gene given by the table, was not confirmed from the DNA. TRBV21-1 is deemed a pseudogene. The CDR3 loop spans 17 amino acids. CDR3 residues: CASSKVSVGASTDTQYF. In DNA form, the CDR3 reads TGTGCCAGCAGCAAAGTTTCGGTCGGCGCCAGCACAGATACGCAGTATTTT.